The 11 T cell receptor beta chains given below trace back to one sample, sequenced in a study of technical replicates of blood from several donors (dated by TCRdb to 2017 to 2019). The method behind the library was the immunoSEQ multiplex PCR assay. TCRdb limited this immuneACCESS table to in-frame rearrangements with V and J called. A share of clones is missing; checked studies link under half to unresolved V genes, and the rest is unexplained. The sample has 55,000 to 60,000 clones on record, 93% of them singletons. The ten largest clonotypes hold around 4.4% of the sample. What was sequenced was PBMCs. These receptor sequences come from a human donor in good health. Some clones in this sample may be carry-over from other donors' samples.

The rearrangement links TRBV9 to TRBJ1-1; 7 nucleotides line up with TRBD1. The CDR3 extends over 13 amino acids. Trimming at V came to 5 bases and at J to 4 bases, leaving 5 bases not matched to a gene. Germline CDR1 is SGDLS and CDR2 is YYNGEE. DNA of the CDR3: TGTGCCAGCAGTCGAGGGGGCGTCACTGAAGCTTTCTTT. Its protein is CASSRGGVTEAFF.

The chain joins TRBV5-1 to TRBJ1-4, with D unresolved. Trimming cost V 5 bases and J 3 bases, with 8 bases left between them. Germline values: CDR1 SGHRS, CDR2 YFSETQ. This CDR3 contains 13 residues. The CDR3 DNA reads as TGCGCCAGCAGTGCCGGGGCTAATGAAAAACTGTTTTTT. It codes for CASSAGANEKLFF.

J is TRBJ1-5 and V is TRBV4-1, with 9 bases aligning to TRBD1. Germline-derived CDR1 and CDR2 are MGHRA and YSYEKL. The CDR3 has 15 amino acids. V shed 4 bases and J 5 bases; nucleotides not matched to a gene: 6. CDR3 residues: CASSRWDRAHQPQHF. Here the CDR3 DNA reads TGCGCCAGCAGCCGCTGGGACAGGGCCCATCAGCCCCAGCATTTT.

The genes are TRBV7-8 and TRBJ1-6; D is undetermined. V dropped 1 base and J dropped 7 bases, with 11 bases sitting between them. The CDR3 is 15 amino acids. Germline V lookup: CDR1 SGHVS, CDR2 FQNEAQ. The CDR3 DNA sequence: TGTGCCAGCAGCTTAGACCGCGGGGTGAATTCACCCCTCCACTTT. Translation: CASSLDRGVNSPLHF.

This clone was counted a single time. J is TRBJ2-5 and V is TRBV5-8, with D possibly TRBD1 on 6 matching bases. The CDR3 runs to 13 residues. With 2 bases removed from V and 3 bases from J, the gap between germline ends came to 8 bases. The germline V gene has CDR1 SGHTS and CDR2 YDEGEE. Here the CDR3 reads CASSLTGKETQYF. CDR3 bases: TGTGCCAGCAGCTTAACAGGGAAAGAGACCCAGTACTTC.

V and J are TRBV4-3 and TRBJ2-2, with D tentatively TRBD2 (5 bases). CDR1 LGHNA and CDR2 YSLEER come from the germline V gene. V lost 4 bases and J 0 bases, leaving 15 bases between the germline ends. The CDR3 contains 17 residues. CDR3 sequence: CASSRGHIGANTGELFF. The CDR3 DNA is TGCGCCAGCAGCCGCGGGCACATTGGGGCGAACACCGGGGAGCTGTTTTTT.

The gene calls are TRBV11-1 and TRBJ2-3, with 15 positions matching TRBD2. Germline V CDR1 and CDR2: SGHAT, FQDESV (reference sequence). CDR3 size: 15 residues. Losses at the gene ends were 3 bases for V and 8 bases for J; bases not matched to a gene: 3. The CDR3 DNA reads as TGTGCCAGCAGCTTGGGACTAGCGGGAGGAATTACGCAGTATTTT. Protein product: CASSLGLAGGITQYF.

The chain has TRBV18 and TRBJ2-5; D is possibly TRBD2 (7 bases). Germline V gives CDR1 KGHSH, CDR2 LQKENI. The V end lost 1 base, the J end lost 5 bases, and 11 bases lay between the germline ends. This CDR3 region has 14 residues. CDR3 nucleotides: TGTGCCAGCTCACCACAGTCGGGGGGCGAGACCCAGTACTTC. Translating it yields CASSPQSGGETQYF.

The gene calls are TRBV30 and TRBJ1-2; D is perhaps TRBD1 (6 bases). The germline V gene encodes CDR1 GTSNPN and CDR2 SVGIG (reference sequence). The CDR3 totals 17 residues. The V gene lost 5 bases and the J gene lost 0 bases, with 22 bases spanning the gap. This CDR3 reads CAWGGRDTFTPNYGYTF. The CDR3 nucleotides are TGTGCCTGGGGAGGGAGGGACACCTTTACTCCTAACTATGGCTACACCTTC.

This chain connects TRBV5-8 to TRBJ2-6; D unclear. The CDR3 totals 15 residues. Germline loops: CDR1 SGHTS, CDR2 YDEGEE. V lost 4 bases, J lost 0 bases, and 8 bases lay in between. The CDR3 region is CASSPAGSGANVLTF. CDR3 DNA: TGTGCCAGCAGCCCCGCAGGCTCTGGGGCCAACGTCCTGACTTTC.

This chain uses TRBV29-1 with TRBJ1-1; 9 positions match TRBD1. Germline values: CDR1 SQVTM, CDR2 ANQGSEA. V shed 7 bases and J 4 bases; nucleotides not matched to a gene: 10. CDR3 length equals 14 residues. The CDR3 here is CSARQGGLATEAFF. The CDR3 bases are TGCAGCGCAAGACAGGGGGGGTTGGCCACTGAAGCTTTCTTT.